This TCR beta chain comes out of a study of T cells in Graves' hyperthyroidism and ophthalmopathy. Overall study: Any treatment followed the collection of peripheral blood at initial diagnosis. General study results and limits: Median prediction lead before ophthalmopathy onset was about 6.5 months with the model. Most clonotypes expanded in the thyroid (above 0.001) were also present in blood.

Trimming pared 0 bases from V and 2 bases from J, leaving 12 bases between. The CDR3 is made up of 15 amino acids. The germline gives CDR1 SGHNT, CDR2 YYREEE (reference sequence). To note about this clonotype: The antigen is unknown.

It was roughly 10 ml of fresh peripheral blood that supplied the PBMCs. What was amplified from RNA transcripts were TCR beta CDR3 regions. The HTBI primer set drove a first-round RT-PCR of the TCR CDR3. MiXCR, run by TCRdb on the multiplex PCR reads, gives a single entry per CDR3 protein. Of approximately 400,000 distinct CDR3 sequences detected, around 14% appear once; the ten largest clones hold 25% to 35%. J is TRBJ2-7 and V is TRBV5-4, with D possibly TRBD1 on 6 matching bases. Sequenced input: blood. This TCR was recovered from a woman younger than 35 with Graves' hyperthyroidism that later progressed to Graves' ophthalmopathy. CDR3 nucleotide sequence: TGTGCCAGCAGCTTGGGGGGGCTAGGTGCCTACGAGCAGTACTTC. Its translation: CASSLGGLGAYEQYF.